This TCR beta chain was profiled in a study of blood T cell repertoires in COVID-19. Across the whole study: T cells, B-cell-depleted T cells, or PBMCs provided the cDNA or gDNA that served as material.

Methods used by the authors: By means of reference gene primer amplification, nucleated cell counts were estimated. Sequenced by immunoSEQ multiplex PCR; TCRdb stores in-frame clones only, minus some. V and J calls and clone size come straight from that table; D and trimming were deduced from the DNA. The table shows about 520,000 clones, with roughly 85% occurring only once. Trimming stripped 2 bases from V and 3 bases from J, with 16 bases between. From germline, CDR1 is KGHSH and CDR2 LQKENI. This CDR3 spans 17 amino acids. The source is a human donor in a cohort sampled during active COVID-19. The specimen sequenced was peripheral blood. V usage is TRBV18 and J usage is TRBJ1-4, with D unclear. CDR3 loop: CASSPASYTGANEKLFF. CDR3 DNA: TGTGCCAGCTCACCAGCTAGTTACACGGGAGCTAATGAAAAACTGTTTTTT.